The TCR beta chain under discussion was sequenced for a study of CXCR3-negative and CXCR3-positive naive CD8 T cells. Study-wide results and limits: The study found that naive CXCR3-negative and CXCR3-positive cells shared TRBV-TRBJ usage, while memory cells differed. Fresh PBMCs went into most assays, and CXCR3 expression partly declined after cryopreservation. Researchers report that CXCR3-positive naive cells carry more hydrophobic TRB CDR3s than CXCR3-negative naive cells.

Germline CDR1 is MNHNY and CDR2 is SVGAGI (reference sequence). The CDR3 length is 14 residues. As regards this clonotype: Its antigen is still unknown.

The authors prepared UMI-labeled TRB cDNA libraries by 5' RACE. Reprocessing the 5' RACE reads, TCRdb reports a single entry for every CDR3 protein and omits DNA. The sample's table shows approximately 48,000 distinct CDR3 sequences. The sequence came from a human donor in good health. Some clones in this sample may be carry-over from other donors' samples. The chain has TRBV6-6 and TRBJ2-7; TCRdb's assignment of TRBD1 cannot be checked, as there is no DNA. The sequencing input was naive CXCR3+ CD8+ T cells from blood. Subset reported: CD45RO-CCR7+CD27+CD95- naive CD8+ T cells expressing CXCR3 (TNR3+). CDR3 sequence reads: CASSYSGASYEQYF.